The 9 T cell receptor beta chains presented below share a single source sample, sequenced in a study of T cell responses to AZD1222 COVID-19 vaccine. Produced via immunoSEQ multiplex PCR; TCRdb's table is partial and in-frame only. The sample contains around 150,000 clones, roughly 85% of which appear only once. The sample in question was peripheral blood, obtained 28 days after the second dose of the MenACWY control vaccine. These receptors were collected from an adult who received the MenACWY meningococcal vaccine as a control.

J is TRBJ1-2 and V is TRBV10-3, with D uncertain. This CDR3 has 15 amino acids. The germline CDR1 and CDR2 sequences are ENHRY and SYGVKD. The V and J ends lost 0 bases and 2 bases respectively, with 10 bases between them. In DNA form, the CDR3 reads TGTGCCATCAGTGAGTCACCGGGTCTGAACTATGGCTACACCTTC. This codes for CAISESPGLNYGYTF.

V is TRBV5-5 and J is TRBJ1-4; TRBD1 matches at 7 bases. After removal of 3 bases from V and 0 bases from J, the junction contained 5 bases not matched to a gene. CDR3 length: 16 amino acids. From germline, CDR1 is SGHKS and CDR2 YYEKEE (reference sequence). The CDR3 nucleotides are TGTGCCAGCAGCTGGGGACAGCCTGCAACTAATGAAAAACTGTTTTTT. The encoded protein is CASSWGQPATNEKLFF.

This chain uses TRBV15 with TRBJ2-7, with D perhaps assigned TRBD1 or TRBD2 (6 bases each). The V and J ends lost 3 bases and 0 bases respectively, with 15 bases between them. The CDR3 sequence is 16 residues long. The V gene's germline CDR1 is LNHNV and CDR2 YYDKDF (reference sequence). The CDR3 coding sequence is TGTGCCACCAGCAGGGGGGGCGGCCCTAGCTCCTACGAGCAGTACTTC. Translated: CATSRGGGPSSYEQYF.

The genes are TRBV14 and TRBJ2-7; 13 bases align to TRBD2. The CDR3 runs 19 residues. Germline trimming cut 4 bases from V and 3 bases from J; bases unmatched to any gene: 15. CDR1 is SGHDN, CDR2 FVKESK, per germline. The CDR3 nucleotides read TGTGCCAGCAGCCCTAGCCAAGATAAGGGACTAGCGGGAAGCTACGAGCAGTACTTC. Protein: CASSPSQDKGLAGSYEQYF.

The rearrangement joins TRBV11-2 to TRBJ2-7; D might be TRBD1 or TRBD2, each matching 5 bases. Per germline, CDR1 SGHAT and CDR2 FQNNGV. This CDR3 comprises 14 residues. Trimming removed 1 base from V and 2 bases from J, with 9 bases in between. The CDR3 is CASSLGGVTYEQYV. CDR3 DNA sequence: TGTGCCAGCAGCTTAGGAGGGGTCACCTACGAGCAGTACGTC.

This chain joins TRBV4-2 and TRBJ1-2, with D tentatively TRBD1 (6 bases). The length of the CDR3 is 15 residues. Trimming took off 4 bases at V and 0 bases at J, with 12 bases between the two ends. The germline V gene has CDR1 LGHNA and CDR2 YNFKEQ. The DNA for the CDR3 is TGTGCCAGCAGCCTCAGGGGAGTACCTAACTATGGCTACACCTTC. This translates into CASSLRGVPNYGYTF.

This clone was detected a few times. The chain links TRBV10-3 to TRBJ1-2, with D hard to call. This CDR3 comprises 14 residues. V lost 2 bases, J lost 2 bases, and 9 bases lay in between. Germline CDR1 ENHRY, CDR2 SYGVKD. CDR3 nucleotide sequence: TGTGCCATCAGTGAGCCTGCGGACAACTATGGCTACACCTTC. It yields the protein CAISEPADNYGYTF.

In DNA form, the CDR3 reads TGTGCCAGCTCACCGAAGGGGGACTACGAGCAGTACTTC. Translating gives CASSPKGDYEQYF. The chain couples TRBV18 to TRBJ2-7, with D maybe TRBD1 (6 bases). This CDR3 spans 13 amino acids. CDR1 is KGHSH, CDR2 LQKENI, per germline. Between the trimmed V and J ends, which lost 3 bases and 3 bases, there was a span of 9 bases.

This clone was seen only a few times. The chain joins TRBV12-5 to TRBJ2-5; D is undetermined. V gave up 2 bases and J gave up 5 bases, with 18 bases separating them. CDR1 is LGHNT, CDR2 FRNRAP, per germline. There are 16 residues in the CDR3. The CDR3 region has the DNA TGTGCTAGTGGTTTGTACCCTAGGGTGGCCGGGGAGACCCAGTACTTC. It specifies CASGLYPRVAGETQYF.